These 5 T cell receptor beta chains share one sample of origin, sequenced in a study of blood T cell repertoires in COVID-19. Sequencing was performed with immunoSEQ multiplex PCR; in TCRdb, only in-frame clones are kept and a portion is missing. The sample holds fewer than 250,000 clones, approximately 90% seen once. The sequenced sample consisted of peripheral blood. These receptors were obtained from a man in his 60s with COVID-19, enrolled during active disease.

The CDR3 coding sequence is TGTGCCAGCAGCTTGGCTTCTAGCGGCCCCTACGAGCAGTACTTC. It translates to CASSLASSGPYEQYF. This sequence joins TRBV5-4 and TRBJ2-7; TRBD2 matches 7 bases. Germline V CDR1 and CDR2: SGHNT, YYREEE (reference sequence). The ends lost 0 bases at V and 2 bases at J; junction bases unmatched: 5. The CDR3 covers 15 residues.

In its sample, this clone was seen once. This chain joins TRBV16 and TRBJ2-2, with D maybe TRBD2 (6 bases). The ends were cut back, 0 bases at V and 8 bases at J, with 13 bases in the middle. This CDR3 is built from 15 residues. The germline CDR1 and CDR2 sequences are KGHSY and FQNENV. The CDR3 loop reads CASSQSRLVSGELFF. CDR3 coding DNA: TGTGCCAGCAGCCAATCGAGACTAGTGTCTGGGGAGCTGTTTTTT.

The CDR3 protein is CASRPGRVNTEAFF. In nucleotides, the CDR3 is TGTGCCAGCAGACCAGGCAGGGTGAACACTGAAGCTTTCTTT. The chain carries TRBV6-6 and TRBJ1-1, with D perhaps matching TRBD1 (5 bases). The CDR3 totals 14 residues. Germline V CDR1 and CDR2: MNHNY, SVGAGI (reference sequence). The V end lost 6 bases, the J end lost 0 bases, and 11 bases lay between the germline ends.

The rearrangement joins TRBV5-4 to TRBJ1-2; 8 nucleotides align to TRBD1. The V gene end was trimmed by 4 bases and the J gene end by 0 bases; junction bases not matched to a gene: 2. There are 14 residues in the CDR3. Germline lookup yields CDR1 SGHNT and CDR2 YYREEE (reference sequence). The CDR3 DNA reads as TGTGCCAGCAGCCCGGGACAGGCTAACTATGGCTACACCTTC. Its protein product is CASSPGQANYGYTF. Variable domain in full (rest from reference TRBV5-4 and TRBJ1-2): ETGVTQSPTHLIKTRGQQVTLRCSSQSGHNTVSWYQQALGQGPQFIFQYYREEENGRGNFPPRFSGLQFPNYSSELNVNALELDDSALYLCASSPGQANYGYTFGSGTRLTVV.

CDR3 loop: CASSQKIRTANTGELFF. CDR3 DNA sequence: TGTGCCAGCAGCCAGAAAATTAGGACAGCGAACACCGGGGAGCTGTTTTTT. The rearrangement joins TRBV14 to TRBJ2-2; tentative D call: TRBD1 (6 bases). Germline CDR1 reads SGHDN; CDR2 reads FVKESK. The CDR3 spans 17 residues. The V end lost 3 bases, the J end lost 0 bases, and 14 bases lay between the germline ends.